These T cell receptor beta chains were read from a single sample in a study of neurological immune-mediated disorders. TCRdb called the 5' RACE reads again in MiXCR, with one record for every CDR3 protein. The sample comprises around 53,000 distinct CDR3 sequences, roughly 7.7% of which are singletons, and roughly 2% rests with the top ten. The sequenced sample was PBMCs. The receptor source for this set is a woman between 40 and 50 years old in good health. The CDR3 runs from the conserved cysteine through the conserved F or W. The order of the fields is clone size, V gene, J gene, D gene, CDR3 protein, CDR3 DNA. A D gene is named only where the DNA matches it firmly. Clone size, where shown, is once, few, many, or a class for clones that have expanded.

clone_size: many
v_call: TRBV20-1
j_call: TRBJ2-5
d_call: TRBD2
cdr3_aa: CSALSGGRETQYF
cdr3_nt: TGCAGTGCCCTGAGCGGGGGCCGGGAGACCCAGTACTTC

clone_size: many
v_call: TRBV12-3/TRBV12-4
j_call: TRBJ2-2
d_call: NA
cdr3_aa: CASRPGLGELFF
cdr3_nt: TGTGCCAGCAGACCTGGACTGGGGGAGCTGTTTTTT

clone_size: many
v_call: TRBV6-5
j_call: TRBJ2-7
d_call: TRBD1
cdr3_aa: CASSFFQGAGYEQYF
cdr3_nt: TGTGCCAGCAGTTTCTTTCAGGGGGCCGGCTACGAGCAGTACTTC

clone_size: many
v_call: TRBV29-1
j_call: TRBJ1-1
d_call: TRBD1
cdr3_aa: CSVVRDRGLTEAFF
cdr3_nt: TGCAGCGTGGTCAGGGACAGGGGCTTGACTGAAGCTTTCTTT

clone_size: few
v_call: TRBV29-1
j_call: TRBJ2-7
d_call: NA
cdr3_aa: CSVEQGRVEQYF
cdr3_nt: TGCAGCGTTGAACAGGGCCGGGTCGAGCAGTACTTC

clone_size: many
v_call: TRBV12-3/TRBV12-4
j_call: TRBJ2-7
d_call: TRBD2
cdr3_aa: CASSSFRRRARTSAVYEQYF
cdr3_nt: TGTGCCAGCAGTTCTTTTAGGCGCCGGGCTAGGACTAGCGCCGTCTACGAGCAGTACTTC

clone_size: many
v_call: TRBV24-1
j_call: TRBJ1-2
d_call: NA
cdr3_aa: CATSEPPSNYGYTF
cdr3_nt: TGTGCCACCAGTGAGCCTCCCTCTAACTATGGCTACACCTTC

clone_size: many
v_call: TRBV5-6
j_call: TRBJ2-1
d_call: NA
cdr3_aa: CASSSLRGSYNEQFF
cdr3_nt: TGTGCCAGCAGCAGTTTGCGGGGATCCTACAATGAGCAGTTCTTC

clone_size: few
v_call: TRBV20-1
j_call: TRBJ2-2
d_call: NA
cdr3_aa: CSARDPGTNTGELFF
cdr3_nt: TGCAGTGCTAGAGATCCGGGTACGAACACCGGGGAGCTGTTTTTT

clone_size: many
v_call: TRBV7-2
j_call: TRBJ2-4
d_call: NA
cdr3_aa: CASNKGGSKNIQYF
cdr3_nt: TGTGCCAGCAATAAGGGGGGGTCCAAAAACATTCAGTACTTC

clone_size: few
v_call: TRBV2
j_call: TRBJ2-5
d_call: NA
cdr3_aa: CASSELQGPRQETQYF
cdr3_nt: TGTGCCAGCAGTGAATTACAGGGACCCCGCCAAGAGACCCAGTACTTC

clone_size: many
v_call: TRBV10-3
j_call: TRBJ2-3
d_call: NA
cdr3_aa: CAISESWNYFTDTQYF
cdr3_nt: TGTGCCATCAGTGAGTCGTGGAATTACTTTACAGATACGCAGTATTTT

clone_size: many
v_call: TRBV12-3/TRBV12-4
j_call: TRBJ1-1
d_call: NA
cdr3_aa: CASSGRRNTEAFF
cdr3_nt: TGTGCCAGCAGTGGCCGGAGGAACACTGAAGCTTTCTTT

clone_size: many
v_call: TRBV5-1
j_call: TRBJ2-1
d_call: TRBD2
cdr3_aa: CASKNSGGASGEQFF
cdr3_nt: TGCGCCAGCAAAAATAGCGGGGGGGCTTCGGGTGAGCAGTTCTTC

clone_size: many
v_call: TRBV6-5
j_call: TRBJ1-5
d_call: NA
cdr3_aa: CASSHRDPGSPYSNQPQHF
cdr3_nt: TGTGCCAGCAGTCACCGGGACCCAGGGTCCCCATATAGCAATCAGCCCCAGCATTTT

clone_size: many
v_call: TRBV6-5
j_call: TRBJ2-2
d_call: TRBD1
cdr3_aa: CASRQGLELFF
cdr3_nt: TGTGCCAGCAGACAGGGGCTCGAGCTGTTTTTT

clone_size: NA
v_call: TRBV2
j_call: TRBJ2-1
d_call: NA
cdr3_aa: CASNPGTYNEQFF
cdr3_nt: TGTGCCAGCAACCCAGGGACCTACAATGAGCAGTTCTTC

clone_size: many
v_call: TRBV7-2
j_call: TRBJ2-3
d_call: NA
cdr3_aa: CASSLVLLRGDTQYF
cdr3_nt: TGTGCCAGCAGCTTAGTTCTCCTGAGAGGAGATACGCAGTATTTT

clone_size: many
v_call: TRBV2
j_call: TRBJ1-1
d_call: NA
cdr3_aa: CASSDTVDMNTEAFF
cdr3_nt: TGTGCCAGCAGTGATACGGTTGACATGAACACTGAAGCTTTCTTT

clone_size: many
v_call: TRBV7-2
j_call: TRBJ1-1
d_call: NA
cdr3_aa: CASSSDRTEAFF
cdr3_nt: TGTGCCAGCAGCTCGGACAGAACTGAAGCTTTCTTT

clone_size: NA
v_call: TRBV5-1
j_call: TRBJ2-5
d_call: TRBD1
cdr3_aa: CASSPLGTGEETQYF
cdr3_nt: TGCGCCAGCAGCCCACTTGGGACAGGGGAAGAGACCCAGTACTTC

clone_size: many
v_call: TRBV20-1
j_call: TRBJ1-3
d_call: NA
cdr3_aa: CSASRRASGNTIYF
cdr3_nt: TGCAGTGCTAGTCGCAGGGCATCTGGAAACACCATATATTTT

clone_size: many
v_call: TRBV20-1
j_call: TRBJ1-1
d_call: TRBD1
cdr3_aa: CSAGGDGGTEAFF
cdr3_nt: TGCAGTGCAGGGGGCGATGGGGGCACTGAAGCTTTCTTT

clone_size: many
v_call: TRBV6-2/TRBV6-3
j_call: TRBJ2-7
d_call: NA
cdr3_aa: CASSLKVYEQYF
cdr3_nt: TGTGCCAGCAGCCTTAAAGTCTACGAGCAGTACTTC

clone_size: many
v_call: TRBV6-5
j_call: TRBJ2-1
d_call: NA
cdr3_aa: CASSYVGAGNEQFF
cdr3_nt: TGTGCCAGCAGTTACGTAGGAGCAGGCAATGAGCAGTTCTTC

clone_size: many
v_call: TRBV18
j_call: TRBJ2-7
d_call: NA
cdr3_aa: CASSPPWDYEQYF
cdr3_nt: TGTGCCAGCTCACCACCCTGGGACTACGAGCAGTACTTC

clone_size: many
v_call: TRBV11-2
j_call: TRBJ2-7
d_call: TRBD1
cdr3_aa: CASSLTRTRTGLYYEQYF
cdr3_nt: TGTGCCAGCAGCTTGACCAGAACTCGGACAGGGCTGTACTACGAGCAGTACTTC

clone_size: many
v_call: TRBV29-1
j_call: TRBJ2-7
d_call: TRBD2
cdr3_aa: CSVVASGRTYEQYF
cdr3_nt: TGCAGCGTCGTCGCTAGCGGGAGGACCTACGAGCAGTACTTC